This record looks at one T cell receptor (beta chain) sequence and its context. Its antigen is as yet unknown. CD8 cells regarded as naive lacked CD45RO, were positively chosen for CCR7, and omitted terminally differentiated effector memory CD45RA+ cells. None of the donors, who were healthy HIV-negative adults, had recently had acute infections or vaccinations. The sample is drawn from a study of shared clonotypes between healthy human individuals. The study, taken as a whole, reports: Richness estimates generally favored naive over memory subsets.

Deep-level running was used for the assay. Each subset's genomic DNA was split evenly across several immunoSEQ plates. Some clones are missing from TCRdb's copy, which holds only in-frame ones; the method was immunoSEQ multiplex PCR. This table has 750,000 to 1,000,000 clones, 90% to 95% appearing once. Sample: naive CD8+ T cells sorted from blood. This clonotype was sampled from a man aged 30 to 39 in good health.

This CDR3 is CASFQGADQPQHF. CDR3 nucleotides: TGTGCCAGTTTTCAAGGGGCTGATCAGCCCCAGCATTTT. The V gene is TRBV18, the J gene TRBJ1-5, with D perhaps TRBD1 (5 bases). The V end lost 9 bases, the J end lost 5 bases, and 14 bases lay between the germline ends. Germline loops: CDR1 KGHSH, CDR2 LQKENI. The CDR3 totals 13 residues. The whole variable domain, remainder taken from reference TRBV18 and TRBJ1-5, is NAGVMQNPRHLVRRRGQEARLRCSPMKGHSHVYWYRQLPEEGLKFMVYLQKENIIDESGMPKERFSAEFPKEGPSILRIQQVVRGDSAAYFCASFQGADQPQHFGDGTRLSIL.